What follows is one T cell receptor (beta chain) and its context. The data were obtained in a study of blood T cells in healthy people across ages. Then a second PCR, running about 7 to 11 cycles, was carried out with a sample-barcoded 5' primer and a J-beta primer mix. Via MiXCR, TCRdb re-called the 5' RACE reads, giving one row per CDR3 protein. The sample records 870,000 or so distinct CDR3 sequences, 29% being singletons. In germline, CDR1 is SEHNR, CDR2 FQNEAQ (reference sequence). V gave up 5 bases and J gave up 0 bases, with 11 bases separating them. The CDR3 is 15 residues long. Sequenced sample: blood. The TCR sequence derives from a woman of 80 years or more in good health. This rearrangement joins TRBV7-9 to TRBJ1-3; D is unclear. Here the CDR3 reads CASSLRDASGNTIYF. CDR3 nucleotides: TGTGCCAGCAGCCTCCGGGATGCCTCTGGAAACACCATATATTTT.